The source of this T cell receptor (beta chain) is a study of T cells in Graves' hyperthyroidism and ophthalmopathy (dated by TCRdb to between 2019 and 2020). Background for the entire study: Peripheral blood was sampled at the time of initial diagnosis, prior to any treatment. The study also compared thyroid tissue and blood T-cell repertoires from 6 or 7 Graves' hyperthyroidism patients. According to the paper, TCR Vbeta CDR3 sequencing was carried out on 135 peripheral blood samples, which came from approximately 43 ophthalmopathy, around 74 hyperthyroidism and around 17 progressor patients. After blood sampling, hyperthyroidism patients were treated with methimazole at a starting dose of 30 mg daily, and ophthalmopathy patients were treated with high-dose intravenous methylprednisolone. The roughly 100 discovery patients were randomly divided into training and test sets at a 7:3 ratio. Prospective prediction of ophthalmopathy was tested in an independent validation cohort consisting of roughly 20 hyperthyroidism patients and more than 15 patients who later progressed to ophthalmopathy. A discovery cohort of about 95 patients, roughly 40 with Graves' ophthalmopathy and 55 to 60 with stable Graves' hyperthyroidism, was used to find distinguishing TCR V-J signatures.

TCR beta CDR3 regions were amplified from RNA transcripts. The TCR CDR3 was subjected to a first round of RT-PCR using the HTBI primer set and the Qiagen OneStep RT-PCR kit. A second multiplex PCR round built the libraries, followed by size selection and purification. Sequencing of the libraries was done on an Illumina HiSeq2000 using paired-end 100 bp reads. As for the authors' bioinformatics: SOAPnuke was used to process the raw data, removing reads that contained adapters or uncalled bases, had a mean Phred below 15, or lacked an exact match to the constant primer or identifier. High-quality paired reads were merged using COPE v1.2.5, and each unique nucleotide sequence was defined as a clonotype. MiTCR v1.1 was used to align clonotypes to the IMGT TRBV, TRBD and TRBJ reference segments. Only V-J combinations with frequency above 0.0001, covering 99% to 99.2% of repertoires, were analysed. The TCS score was defined as the ratio of F50 (clonal expansion) to E x V (chaos), calculated using BLOSUM62-based TCRdist between CDR3 peptides within each V-J. Welch's t-statistics and random forest reduced 500 to 550 V-J features to 13, which were used in a naive Bayes classifier (R e1071). Thyroid-blood repertoire similarity was quantified with the Morisita-Horn index. The public reads were reanalyzed by TCRdb: fastp trimming at Q25, MiXCR alignment, in-frame beta chains only. CDR3 protein duplicates are merged, each entry listing the most common genes and DNA. For this entry, the V and J calls and clone size follow TCRdb and not the study's own pipeline. The table for this sample lists nearly 750,000 distinct CDR3 sequences; around 40% of them were counted only once. The ten largest make up around 31% of the sample.

Study-wide conclusions, independent of this receptor: Most expanded thyroid clonotypes (frequency above 0.001) were also detected in blood, a finding suggesting that blood repertoires may reflect thyroid immune responses. During validation, the model predicted progression to ophthalmopathy a median of around 7 months ahead of onset, with 60% to 71% sensitivity and 72.22% specificity. In cross-validation, a model built on a 13 V-J signature told ophthalmopathy apart from stable hyperthyroidism with less than 90% sensitivity and about 81% specificity, and in testing the same model reached 80%/75%. Sample size was not statistically predetermined, and blinding of investigators to group allocation was not performed.

Graves' hyperthyroidism was defined as stable when no progression to ophthalmopathy occurred over 18 months of follow-up. Hyperthyroidism patients were newly diagnosed, had a disease duration of under 2 months, and were aged 18 to 65 years. Any patient with an uncontrolled infection, another autoimmune disease, pregnancy or lactation was excluded. Diagnoses were based on clinical symptoms, serum thyroxine and TRAb, thyroid ultrasound and orbital computed tomography. Ficoll-Paque density gradient centrifugation was used to isolate PBMCs from 8.5 to 10 ml of fresh peripheral blood. Trizol reagent was used to extract total RNA, and RNA quality was then checked on an Agilent 2100 Bioanalyzer. The CDR3 holds 14 amino acids from the cysteine to the phenylalanine. The kept DNA is CDR3 alone, 42 bases in frame from the first base. A distance of 17 bases separates the germline ends of V and J, which lose 7 bases and 5 bases respectively. Via the germline V gene, CDR1 is SNHLY and CDR2 FYNNEI.

This clonotype was seen repeatedly, ten times or more. The clone's antigen remains unknown. No base quality values were provided; no much bigger clone lies one nucleotide off. The origin of this receptor is a woman in her thirties or forties with Graves' hyperthyroidism. The specimen sequenced was blood. This receptor chain uses TRBV2 and TRBJ2-5, with TRBD2 perhaps the D gene, on 6 matching bases. The CDR3 reads as follows: CASTLGGYTETQYF. The bases read TGTGCCAGCACCCTCGGGGGTTACACGGAGACCCAGTACTTC.